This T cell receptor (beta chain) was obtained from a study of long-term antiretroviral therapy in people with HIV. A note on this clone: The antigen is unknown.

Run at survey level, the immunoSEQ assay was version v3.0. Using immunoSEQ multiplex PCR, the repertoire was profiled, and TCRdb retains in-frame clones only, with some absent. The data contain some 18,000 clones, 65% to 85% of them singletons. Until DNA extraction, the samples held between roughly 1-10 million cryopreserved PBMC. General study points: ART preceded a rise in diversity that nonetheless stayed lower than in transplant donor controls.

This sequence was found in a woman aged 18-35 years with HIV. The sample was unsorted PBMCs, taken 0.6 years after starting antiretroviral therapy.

The CDR3 protein is CASSDTMGYNEQFF. The CDR3 bases are TGTGCCAGCAGTGATACTATGGGATACAATGAGCAGTTCTTC. The rearrangement links TRBV7-9 to TRBJ2-1; no definite D call. The germline V gene has CDR1 SEHNR and CDR2 FQNEAQ (reference sequence). The CDR3 sequence is 14 residues long. V was cut by 6 bases and J by 4 bases, with 13 bases left in between.